The clone carrying this T cell receptor beta chain was recorded only once. The antigen is undetermined. A much larger clone is a single base away; this may be a read error. The data belong to a study of glioma-infiltrating T cells. Study context: Glioblastomas were WHO grade IV, sampled at first diagnosis; low-grade were grade II. Around 1 million peripheral T cells were targeted at about 4.5- to 11-fold coverage.

The CDR3 has 13 amino acids. V was shortened by 6 bases and J by 5 bases, with 15 bases between the two germline ends. Germline-derived CDR1 and CDR2 are DFQATT and SNEGSKA (reference sequence). Amplification of TCR alpha and beta CDR3 regions from RNA used iRepertoire nested multiplex PCR. Using its own MiXCR run on the multiplex PCR reads, TCRdb lists one record per CDR3 protein. The sample lists roughly 350,000 distinct CDR3 sequences, around 45% occurring once. Whole-study results and caveats: Patients with low tissue-blood divergence carried a signature set of shared blood CDR3 motifs. Only very few CDR3 sequences appeared in both tissue and blood.

This sequence originates from a human donor with low-grade glioma or glioblastoma, undergoing nonglioma brain surgery, or in good health (not recorded which). The chain recombines TRBV20-1 with TRBJ2-3, with D perhaps TRBD1 (6 bases). The material sequenced was glioma tissue, nonneoplastic brain tissue, or PBMCs (not recorded which). The CDR3 DNA reads TGCAGTGCCCGGTTGGGGGCCGAAGATACGCAGTATTTT. It translates to CSARLGAEDTQYF.